The rows below give T cell receptor beta chains drawn from one sample of a study of blood T cell repertoires in COVID-19. Using immunoSEQ multiplex PCR, the repertoire was profiled, and TCRdb retains in-frame clones only, with some absent. The data contain hundreds of thousands of clones, roughly 89% of them seen just once; the ten biggest clones take up roughly 8.3%. The sample consisted of peripheral blood. Source of these receptors: a woman between 45 and 60 years old with COVID-19, enrolled during active disease. The CDR3 runs from the conserved cysteine through the conserved F or W. The D gene is left open where the match is weak. Only some rows state a clone size, as once, few, many or a class for expanded clones.

>13|.|TRBJ1-2|TRBV19|.
TGTGCCAGTAGTCCACCGCGGGGGTATGGCTACACCTTC
CASSPPRGYGYTF
>15|.|TRBJ1-1|TRBV4-1|.
TGCGCCAGCAGCCAAGAATCCACATGGCCCACTGAAGCTTTCTTT
CASSQESTWPTEAFF
>17|.|TRBJ1-3|TRBV28|.
TGTGCCAGCAGTTTATCCGGGTTTATCATCTCTGGAAACACCATATATTTT
CASSLSGFIISGNTIYF
>13|.|TRBJ1-1|TRBV18|.
TGTGCCAGCTCAGGGCCTACGAACACTGAAGCTTTCTTT
CASSGPTNTEAFF
>15|TRBD2|TRBJ2-7|TRBV7-8|.
TGTGCCAGCAGCCGAGGCAGGGAGGGATCCTACGAGCAGTACTTC
CASSRGREGSYEQYF
>13|TRBD2|TRBJ2-4|TRBV2|.
TGTGCCAGCTCTACTAGCGGGGGTAACATTCAGTACTTC
CASSTSGGNIQYF
>18|TRBD2|TRBJ2-3|TRBV3-1/TRBV3-2|.
TGTGCCAGCAGCCCACAATACGGACTAGCGGGGGGCACAGATACGCAGTATTTT
CASSPQYGLAGGTDTQYF
>18|.|TRBJ1-1|TRBV6-6|.
TGTGCCAGCAGTCTAGGACCGGGACTGACCCCGGTGGGCACTGAAGCTTTCTTT
CASSLGPGLTPVGTEAFF
>14|.|TRBJ2-5|TRBV4-1|.
TGCGCCAGCAGCCAGGGGCCGTGGGAAGAGACCCAGTACTTC
CASSQGPWEETQYF
>15|TRBD1|TRBJ2-2|TRBV5-5|.
TGTGCCAGCAGCTTGTTGGGGGACAGGTCCGGGGAGCTGTTTTTT
CASSLLGDRSGELFF
>17|.|TRBJ2-3|TRBV3-1/TRBV3-2|.
TGTGCCAGCAGCCCACAACCGGAGGTAATCGGCACAGATACGCAGTATTTT
CASSPQPEVIGTDTQYF
>14|TRBD1|TRBJ1-4|TRBV3-1/TRBV3-2|.
TGTGCCAGCAGCTCTGGACAGGGCCACGAAAAACTGTTTTTT
CASSSGQGHEKLFF
>13|.|TRBJ1-5|TRBV6-6|few
TGTGCCAGCAGTTACTCCCAAAATCAGCCCCAGCATTTT
CASSYSQNQPQHF
>16|TRBD1|TRBJ2-2|TRBV2|.
TGTGCCAGCAGTCCAGGACAGGGAATTGGCACCGGGGAGCTGTTTTTT
CASSPGQGIGTGELFF
>15|.|TRBJ2-3|TRBV11-3|.
TGTGCCAGCAGCTTAGGAGGCGGGGATGCAGATACGCAGTATTTT
CASSLGGGDADTQYF
>12|.|TRBJ1-1|TRBV7-9|.
TGTGCCAGCAGCTTCGGACAGATAGAAGCTTTCTTT
CASSFGQIEAFF
>16|TRBD1|TRBJ1-2|TRBV7-2|.
TGTGCCAGCAGCTCTACCCCCGGGACAGGGATAAGTGGCTACACCTTC
CASSSTPGTGISGYTF
>14|TRBD1|TRBJ1-6|TRBV28|.
TGTGCCAGCACCCCGGGACAGCTTAATTCACCCCTCCACTTT
CASTPGQLNSPLHF
>15|.|TRBJ2-7|TRBV4-2|.
TGTGCCAGCAGCCAAGCCCCGGACAGCCGCTACGAGCAGTACTTC
CASSQAPDSRYEQYF
>14|TRBD1|TRBJ2-7|TRBV5-4|.
TGTGCCAGCAGCCCGCGGACAGGGGGCTACGAGCAGTACTTC
CASSPRTGGYEQYF
>13|TRBD1|TRBJ1-1|TRBV19|.
TGTGCCAGTAGTGGGGGACGGACAGGGGCAGCTTTCTTT
CASSGGRTGAAFF
>14|.|TRBJ1-1|TRBV19|.
TGTGCCAGCAAAAGGGGATCCATGAACACTGAAGCTTTCTTT
CASKRGSMNTEAFF
>16|TRBD1|TRBJ2-2|TRBV18|few
TGTGCCAGCTCACCGACCGGGACAGCGAACACCGGGGAGCTGTTTTTT
CASSPTGTANTGELFF
>15|.|TRBJ2-2|TRBV5-1|.
TGCGCCAGCAGCTTGGATTTGGGACTTACCGGGGAGCTGTTTTTT
CASSLDLGLTGELFF
>15|.|TRBJ1-1|TRBV5-1|.
TGCGCCAGCAGCTTGGAGGCGGGTCCTAACACTGAAGCTTTCTTT
CASSLEAGPNTEAFF
>11|.|TRBJ2-4|TRBV19|.
TGTGCCAGTAGACAGGTTAACATTCAGTACTTC
CASRQVNIQYF
>14|TRBD1|TRBJ2-3|TRBV5-4|.
TGTGCCAGCAGCTTTTCGCAGGGGGCAGATACGCAGTATTTT
CASSFSQGADTQYF
>12|.|TRBJ1-1|TRBV30|.
TGTGCCTGGAGTGTCACAGACGATGAAGCTTTCTTT
CAWSVTDDEAFF
>15|TRBD1|TRBJ1-1|TRBV5-1|few
TGCGCCAGCAGCGGGACAGGGGGCTCTCGTCTCGAAGCTTTCTTT
CASSGTGGSRLEAFF
>13|TRBD1|TRBJ1-2|TRBV10-3|.
TGTGCCATCAGTGAACAGGGGGTGGCTGGCTACACCTTC
CAISEQGVAGYTF
>14|TRBD2|TRBJ2-7|TRBV9|.
TGTGCCAGCAGCCCAGCGGGGGGACGGTACGAGCAGTACTTC
CASSPAGGRYEQYF
>14|.|TRBJ2-2|TRBV30|.
TGTGCCTGGCGGACAGCAGCGAACACCGGGGAGCTGTTTTTT
CAWRTAANTGELFF
>14|.|TRBJ2-1|TRBV5-4|.
TGTGCCAGCAGCTGGGGGACACAGGACAATGAGCAGTTCTTC
CASSWGTQDNEQFF
>19|TRBD1|TRBJ1-3|TRBV11-2|.
TGTGCCAGCAGCCGCTTGTATCAAACTGGACAGGGAGGACGAAACACCATATATTTT
CASSRLYQTGQGGRNTIYF
>12|.|TRBJ1-2|TRBV2|.
TGTGCCAGCAGTGTTGCAGGGGATGGCTACACCTTC
CASSVAGDGYTF
>15|.|TRBJ1-1|TRBV4-1|once
TGCGCCAGCAGCCAAGCCACCACAGTCAACACTGAAGCTTTCTTT
CASSQATTVNTEAFF
>13|TRBD1|TRBJ2-4|TRBV5-5|.
TGTGCCAGCAGGATAACAGGGGTCCCCGATCTGTACTTC
CASRITGVPDLYF
>13|.|TRBJ2-7|TRBV2|.
TGTGCCAGCCGTAAGGACACCAACTACGAGCAGTACTTC
CASRKDTNYEQYF
>16|TRBD2|TRBJ2-1|TRBV9|.
TGTGCCAGCAGCTCCTATAGCGGGGGGACCGACAATGAGCAGTTCTTC
CASSSYSGGTDNEQFF
>15|.|TRBJ1-2|TRBV2|.
TGTGCCAGCAGGAATACAGGGTTTAGGGACTATGGCTACACCTTC
CASRNTGFRDYGYTF
>13|.|TRBJ1-1|TRBV5-4|.
TGTGCCAGCAGCTTAGGGGTGAACACTGAAGCTTTCTTT
CASSLGVNTEAFF
>14|.|TRBJ2-3|TRBV29-1|.
TGCAGCGTTGGAGGGCCTCTTAGCACAGATACGCAGTATTTT
CSVGGPLSTDTQYF
>17|TRBD2|TRBJ2-5|TRBV18|.
TGTGCCAGCTCACAAAGACCGGGACTAGCGAAGGACGAGACCCAGTACTTC
CASSQRPGLAKDETQYF
>14|.|TRBJ1-1|TRBV27|.
TGTGCCAGCAGTTTAAGTGAGAGTTACACTGAAGCTTTCTTT
CASSLSESYTEAFF
>14|TRBD2|TRBJ2-3|TRBV7-3|.
TGTGCCAGCAGCTCCAGCGGGGCAGAAAAGGCGCAGTATTTT
CASSSSGAEKAQYF
>13|.|TRBJ1-4|TRBV24-1|.
TGTGCCACCAGTCGGGGATATAATGAAAAACTGTTTTTT
CATSRGYNEKLFF
>14|.|TRBJ1-2|TRBV19|.
TGTGCCAGCCATATGGAGGGAGGTTACTATGGCTACACCTTC
CASHMEGGYYGYTF
>15|TRBD1|TRBJ2-3|TRBV24-1|once
TGTGCCACCAGTGAGGGCAGGGGGCCCACAGATACGCAGTATTTT
CATSEGRGPTDTQYF
>15|.|TRBJ2-3|TRBV5-1|.
TGCGCCAGCAGCCCTTCTCCGACAGTGTCAGATACGCAGTATTTT
CASSPSPTVSDTQYF
>15|TRBD1|TRBJ1-1|TRBV5-4|.
TGTGCCAGCAGCTTGCCGACAGGGGTAAGAACTGAAGCTTTCTTT
CASSLPTGVRTEAFF
>15|.|TRBJ2-5|TRBV5-1|.
TGCGCCAGCAGGAAGCTTGCAGGTGGGGAGGAGACCCAGTACTTC
CASRKLAGGEETQYF
>13|.|TRBJ2-3|TRBV12-5|.
TGTGCTAGTGGCCGAGGAAGCGCAGATACGCAGTATTTT
CASGRGSADTQYF
>12|.|TRBJ2-6|TRBV7-9|.
TGTGCCGGGAGATCAGGGGCCAACGTCCTGACTTTC
CAGRSGANVLTF
>13|.|TRBJ1-1|TRBV2|.
TGTGCCAGCAGCACCGAGGGTAACACTGAAGCTTTCTTT
CASSTEGNTEAFF
>15|TRBD1|TRBJ2-1|TRBV5-1|.
TGCGCCAGCAGCTTGGGTGGACAGGGCGGCAATGAGCAGTTCTTC
CASSLGGQGGNEQFF
>15|TRBD1|TRBJ1-5|TRBV9|many
TGTGCCAGCAGCGGTAGCGGGACAGCTCATCAGCCCCAGCATTTT
CASSGSGTAHQPQHF